Shown below are 13 T cell receptor beta chains from a single sample sequenced in a study of T cell responses to AZD1222 COVID-19 vaccine. Libraries were prepared by immunoSEQ multiplex PCR; TCRdb keeps only in-frame clonotypes and omits some of them. The data show approximately 120,000 clones, with around 89% seen just once and approximately 4.5% held by the top ten. Material: peripheral blood, obtained on day 0 of AZD1222 vaccination. Receptors originate from an adult in good health.

The chain carries TRBV6-6 and TRBJ1-2, with D maybe TRBD1 (6 bases). This CDR3 has 12 residues. Germline V gives CDR1 MNHNY, CDR2 SVGAGI (reference sequence). Trimming removed 8 bases at V and 8 bases at J, with 15 bases between. The CDR3 reads CASGGPGGGYTF. In nucleotides, the CDR3 is TGTGCCAGCGGAGGTCCGGGGGGCGGCTACACCTTC.

The CDR3 DNA reads TGTGCCAGCAGCCAACAGGAGAACACTGAAGCTTTCTTT. Its translation is CASSQQENTEAFF. The J gene is TRBJ1-1, the V gene TRBV7-9, with a tentative D call TRBD1 (5 bases). V was pared by 5 bases and J by 1 base, with 8 bases between. This CDR3 is 13 amino acids long. The germline gives CDR1 SEHNR, CDR2 FQNEAQ (reference sequence).

This clone was found once. This chain uses TRBV5-1 with TRBJ2-7, with D perhaps assigned TRBD1 or TRBD2 (5 bases each). The V gene lost 5 bases and the J gene lost 3 bases, with 15 bases spanning the gap. Germline assignment: CDR1 SGHRS and CDR2 YFSETQ. The CDR3 is 14 residues long. CDR3 sequence (DNA): TGCGCCAGCAGGAGGGGCGAGATGGGCTACGAGCAGTACTTC. Translated: CASRRGEMGYEQYF. The full variable domain, completed using reference TRBV5-1 and TRBJ2-7, is KAGVTQTPRYLIKTRGQQVTLSCSPISGHRSVSWYQQTPGQGLQFLFEYFSETQRNKGNFPGRFSGRQFSNSRSEMNVSTLELGDSALYLCASRRGEMGYEQYFGPGTRLTVT.

The chain couples TRBV4-1 to TRBJ2-1, with 7 bases identical to TRBD1. This CDR3 has 17 residues. The germline V gene encodes CDR1 MGHRA and CDR2 YSYEKL. With 4 bases clipped from V and 2 bases from J, the junction kept 11 bases outside the gene matches. CDR3 amino acids: CASSPHPTGLTYNEQFF. CDR3 nucleotides: TGCGCCAGCAGCCCGCACCCGACAGGGCTAACCTACAATGAGCAGTTCTTC.

The chain has TRBV11-2 and TRBJ1-2; a possible D gene is TRBD1 (6 bases). Germline V gene lookup returns CDR1 SGHAT and CDR2 FQNNGV. The V gene lost 5 bases and the J gene lost 7 bases, with 17 bases spanning the gap. This CDR3 spans 14 amino acids. The CDR3 loop reads CASSHGTPYGGYTF. CDR3 bases: TGTGCCAGCAGCCACGGGACACCCTATGGTGGCTACACCTTC.

V is TRBV5-1 and J is TRBJ2-2; D unclear. This CDR3 spans 15 amino acids. With 3 bases removed from V and 5 bases from J, the gap between germline ends came to 14 bases. Germline loops: CDR1 SGHRS, CDR2 YFSETQ. This chain's CDR3 is CASSYPGLVTGELFF. The CDR3 DNA reads as TGCGCCAGCAGCTATCCGGGCCTAGTGACCGGGGAGCTGTTTTTT.

This chain joins TRBV5-1 and TRBJ2-5, with 8 bases that match TRBD2. V was pared by 2 bases and J by 5 bases, with 11 bases of the junction left unmatched. The germline V gene has CDR1 SGHRS and CDR2 YFSETQ. The CDR3 totals 16 residues. The CDR3 loop is CASSLGAGATGETQYF. CDR3 bases: TGCGCCAGCAGCTTAGGAGCGGGGGCCACCGGGGAGACCCAGTACTTC.

The chain combines TRBV5-4 with TRBJ1-1, with a tentative D call TRBD1 (5 bases). CDR3 length: 16 amino acids. The V and J ends lost 0 bases and 4 bases respectively, with 16 bases between them. The V gene's germline CDR1 is SGHNT and CDR2 YYREEE (reference sequence). The CDR3 protein is CASSLDQGAGSTEAFF. CDR3 bases: TGTGCCAGCAGCTTGGACCAAGGGGCAGGGAGCACTGAAGCTTTCTTT.

The gene calls are TRBV4-3 and TRBJ1-6; 8 positions agree with TRBD1. Germline trimming cut 0 bases from V and 7 bases from J; bases unmatched to any gene: 5. The length of the CDR3 is 16 residues. CDR1 is LGHNA and CDR2 is YSLEER in the germline V gene. CDR3 bases: TGCGCCAGCAGCCAAGAGCCACAGGGGGTAAATTCACCCCTCCACTTT. Residues: CASSQEPQGVNSPLHF.

The chain employs TRBV4-2 and TRBJ2-7, with no clear D. The length of the CDR3 is 14 residues. Trimming cost V 0 bases and J 7 bases, with 13 bases left between them. In germline, CDR1 is LGHNA, CDR2 YNFKEQ. CDR3: CASSQDPVQGEQYF. CDR3 nucleotides: TGTGCCAGCAGCCAAGATCCTGTCCAAGGGGAGCAGTACTTC.

This clone was seen once. The rearrangement uses TRBV5-1 and TRBJ2-5; D gene uncertain. From germline, CDR1 is SGHRS and CDR2 YFSETQ. V lost 0 bases and J 2 bases, leaving 8 bases between the germline ends. The CDR3 loop spans 14 amino acids. The CDR3, as DNA: TGCGCCAGCAGCTTGGAATACAGTCAAGAGACCCAGTACTTC. The encoded protein is CASSLEYSQETQYF.

The CDR3 here is CAGGQRTVRGNTIYF. In nucleotides, the CDR3 is TGTGCCGGGGGACAACGGACTGTGCGCGGAAACACCATATATTTT. The gene calls are TRBV6-5 and TRBJ1-3, with D tentatively TRBD1 (6 bases). CDR3 size: 15 residues. V was clipped by 11 bases and J by 4 bases, with 21 bases between them. Germline CDR1 MNHEY, CDR2 SVGAGI.

The CDR3: CASRSGTISGNTIYF. CDR3 nucleotide sequence: TGCGCCAGCAGATCCGGGACGATCTCTGGAAACACCATATATTTT. V is TRBV5-1 and J is TRBJ1-3; D perhaps matches TRBD1 (5 bases). This CDR3 spans 15 amino acids. Germline loops: CDR1 SGHRS, CDR2 YFSETQ. V lost 5 bases and J 0 bases, leaving 12 bases between the germline ends.